Presented here are 13 T cell receptor beta chains from one specimen sequenced in a study of blood T cell repertoires in COVID-19. The assay was immunoSEQ multiplex PCR, and TCRdb's table has in-frame clones only and misses some. Here the sample spans some 270,000 clones, around nine tenths being singletons. The sequenced sample consisted of peripheral blood. The receptor set was obtained from a woman aged 60-70 years who had recovered from COVID-19.

This clone has just a few counts. This chain joins TRBV7-9 and TRBJ1-6; 7 positions agree with TRBD1. Unmatched junction bases numbered 15, after V lost 5 bases and J lost 8 bases. Germline V lookup: CDR1 SEHNR, CDR2 FQNEAQ (reference sequence). CDR3 size: 17 residues. CDR3 DNA sequence: TGTGCCAGCAGCGATACCCTCAGGGGGATCTTTGATTCACCCCTCCACTTT. Protein sequence: CASSDTLRGIFDSPLHF.

CDR3 nucleotide sequence: TGTGCCAGCAGTTTCCTCGGGACAGTTCAGGAGCAGTTCTTC. It codes for CASSFLGTVQEQFF. The chain uses TRBV28 and TRBJ2-1; TRBD1 agrees at 7 bases. The CDR3 length is 14 residues. Trimming at V came to 3 bases and at J to 10 bases, leaving 9 bases not matched to a gene. CDR1 MDHEN and CDR2 SYDVKM come from the germline V gene. The variable domain in full, completed from reference TRBV28 and TRBJ2-1, reads DVKVTQSSRYLVKRTGEKVFLECVQDMDHENMFWYRQDPGLGLRLIYFSYDVKMKEKGDIPEGYSVSREKKERFSLILESASTNQTSMYLCASSFLGTVQEQFFGPGTRLTVL.

The chain has TRBV19 and TRBJ2-1; D is possibly TRBD2 (5 bases). With 8 bases removed from V and 3 bases from J, the gap between germline ends came to 17 bases. Germline V gene sequence: CDR1 LNHDA, CDR2 SQIVND (reference sequence). This CDR3 has 15 residues. The DNA for the CDR3 is TGTGCCAGTTCTTACGGCGGGTCCCTCTACAATGAGCAGTTCTTC. Translating it yields CASSYGGSLYNEQFF.

This chain links TRBV7-2 with TRBJ1-2; 9 nucleotides line up with TRBD1. Germline V gene lookup returns CDR1 SGHTA and CDR2 FQGNSA. Unmatched junction bases numbered 6, after V lost 5 bases and J lost 5 bases. CDR3 length: 14 residues. The CDR3 region is CASSPTTGGYGYTF. CDR3 nucleotide sequence: TGTGCCAGCAGCCCGACGACAGGGGGGTATGGCTACACCTTC.

The genes are TRBV16 and TRBJ1-5; D possibly corresponds to TRBD1 (5 bases). Trimming took off 0 bases at V and 1 base at J, with 16 bases between the two ends. This CDR3 region has 18 residues. Germline V gives CDR1 KGHSY, CDR2 FQNENV. The CDR3 sequence: CASSQSRGSGGSNQPQHF. CDR3 nucleotides: TGTGCCAGCAGCCAATCAAGGGGCTCGGGTGGGAGCAATCAGCCCCAGCATTTT. Together with reference TRBV16 and TRBJ1-5, the CDR3 gives the full variable domain: GEEVAQTPKHLVRGEGQKAKLYCAPIKGHSYVFWYQQVLKNEFKFLISFQNENVFDETGMPKERFSAKCLPNSPCSLEIQATKLEDSAVYFCASSQSRGSGGSNQPQHFGDGTRLSIL.

The V call is TRBV21-1, the J call TRBJ1-3. TRBV21-1 is assigned pseudogene status. The CDR3 totals 15 residues. CDR3 nucleotides: TGTGCCAGCAGCAAAGTCCGGAGCTCTGGAAACACCATATATTTT. Amino acids: CASSKVRSSGNTIYF.

V and J are TRBV7-6 and TRBJ2-3; a weak D match, TRBD2 (6 bases). CDR3 size: 13 residues. Per the germline V gene, CDR1 is SGHVS and CDR2 is FNYEAQ. V was cut by 4 bases and J by 6 bases, with 11 bases left in between. The CDR3 DNA is TGTGCCAGCAGCTACGGGGGTGGGGATACGCAGTATTTT. Translation: CASSYGGGDTQYF.

The chain links TRBV7-2 to TRBJ1-2; D is perhaps TRBD1 (5 bases). This CDR3 contains 13 residues. V was pared by 3 bases and J by 5 bases, with 10 bases between. CDR1 is SGHTA and CDR2 is FQGNSA in the germline V gene. CDR3 sequence reads: CASSFRGTYGYTF. For the CDR3, the DNA is TGTGCCAGCAGCTTTCGGGGGACGTATGGCTACACCTTC. Full variable domain (remainder filled in from reference TRBV7-2 and TRBJ1-2): GAGVSQSPSNKVTEKGKDVELRCDPISGHTALYWYRQSLGQGLEFLIYFQGNSAPDKSGLPSDRFSAERTGGSVSTLTIQRTQQEDSAVYLCASSFRGTYGYTFGSGTRLTVV.

The chain is built from TRBV24-1 and TRBJ2-2; the D gene is possibly TRBD1 (5 bases). V lost 3 bases and J lost 4, with 14 bases in between. The CDR3 runs 16 residues. Germline values: CDR1 KGHDR, CDR2 SFDVKD. The CDR3: CATSDRSGQVTGELFF. The DNA for the CDR3 is TGTGCCACCAGTGATCGTTCAGGGCAAGTCACCGGGGAGCTGTTTTTT.

The gene calls are TRBV14 and TRBJ1-4; 9 bases are a match to TRBD1. The length of the CDR3 is 15 residues. Germline V gene lookup returns CDR1 SGHDN and CDR2 FVKESK. With 2 bases clipped from V and 8 bases from J, the junction kept 6 bases outside the gene matches. The CDR3: CASSQYRGRREKLFF. The DNA for the CDR3 is TGTGCCAGCAGCCAATACAGGGGGCGAAGGGAAAAACTGTTTTTT.

J is TRBJ2-2 and V is TRBV6-5, with TRBD1 as a possible D gene (5 bases). The V end was cut by 6 bases, the J end by 4 bases, with 12 bases between. The CDR3 runs 14 residues. Per the germline V gene, CDR1 is MNHEY and CDR2 is SVGAGI. CDR3 sequence reads: CASRPSRATGELFF. For the CDR3, the DNA is TGTGCCAGCAGGCCCTCCAGGGCCACCGGGGAGCTGTTTTTT.

V and J are TRBV7-2 and TRBJ2-7; unclear D gene. V lost 4 bases, J lost 1 base, and 8 bases lay in between. Germline V CDR1 and CDR2: SGHTA, FQGNSA. The CDR3 contains 13 residues. CDR3 residues: CASSSLISYEQYF. The CDR3 DNA reads as TGTGCCAGCAGCTCACTTATATCCTACGAGCAGTACTTC.

The rearrangement links TRBV18 to TRBJ2-3, with D perhaps TRBD2 (5 bases). The CDR3 length is 15 residues. The ends were cut back, 2 bases at V and 2 bases at J, with 11 bases in the middle. Germline CDR1 is KGHSH and CDR2 is LQKENI. The CDR3 coding sequence is TGTGCCAGCTCACCAAACGGAGGAGTCACAGATACGCAGTATTTT. Amino acid sequence: CASSPNGGVTDTQYF.